The sample holds a few counts of the clone carrying this T cell receptor (beta chain). From germline, CDR1 is SEHNR and CDR2 FQNEAQ (reference sequence). V lost 6 bases to trimming and J lost 2 bases, with 17 bases between them. This CDR3 has 15 amino acids. TCRdb called the 5' RACE reads again in MiXCR, with one record for every CDR3 protein. The sample carries some 500,000 distinct CDR3 sequences, approximately 22% recorded once. The data belong to a study of identical twins. This sample was shared with a second study, whose subject was T cells expressing NK-cell markers.

The sample taken for sequencing was CD4+ T cells sorted from blood. The chain joins TRBV7-9 to TRBJ2-7; a weak D match, TRBD1 (7 bases). The TCR comes from a woman aged 18-30 years in good health. CDR3 sequence reads: CASSPRGTEPYEQYF. As DNA, the CDR3 is TGTGCCAGCAGTCCACGCGGGACAGAACCCTACGAGCAGTACTTC.